This TCR beta chain appears in the sequencing data of a study of OX40 agonist ivuxolimab in advanced cancers. Background for the entire study: The costimulatory receptor OX40 (CD134) was targeted by ivuxolimab, a fully human IgG2 agonistic monoclonal antibody. Of the 50 to 55 dose-escalation patients, hepatocellular carcinoma was present in 19, melanoma in approximately 15, renal cell carcinoma in 9 and head and neck cancer in 9. Partial responses occurred in three dose-escalation patients: two with cutaneous melanoma and one with hepatocellular carcinoma. A male proportion of around 83% and a mean age of approximately 60 years, ranging from about 23 to 90, were recorded for the dose-escalation cohort. Intravenous ivuxolimab was administered to patients every 2 weeks at six dose levels: 0.01, 0.1, 0.3, 1.5, 3 and 10 mg/kg. The paper describes the monotherapy dose-escalation part (N of about 52 patients) of the phase I trial of ivuxolimab. Patients were allowed to have had prior anti-PD-1, anti-PD-L1 or anti-CTLA-4 therapy, and 30% to 40% of the dose-escalation patients had been treated with checkpoint inhibitors. The purpose of peripheral TCRbeta sequencing was to test whether ivuxolimab changed TCR sequence diversity and led to clonal T-cell expansion. Points the paper makes about the study in general: Partial responders in the 0.1-3.0 mg/kg groups had among the lowest normalized peripheral clonal expansion, especially among CD8+ T cells. The antigen specificity of the clonally expanded peripheral T cells was not determined. At doses from 0.1 to 3.0 mg/kg, clonal expansion was seen in both CD4+ and CD8+ blood T cells between baseline and week 6. After ivuxolimab, more expanded clones were found on average in CD8+ T cells than in CD4+ T cells. Low levels of normalized T-cell clonal expansion were also shown by some nonresponding patients.

Patients with autoimmune disease history or receiving systemic immunosuppression were excluded from the trial. Peripheral blood for TCR sequencing was collected from all dose cohorts at baseline, on cycle 4 day 1, and on cycle 7 day 1. Samples came from an open-label, multicenter, first-in-human phase I dose-escalation trial of ivuxolimab. Adults with locally advanced or metastatic melanoma, renal cell, hepatocellular, or head and neck squamous cell carcinoma were enrolled in the trial. Before TCR sequencing, CD4+ T cells and CD8+ T cells from peripheral blood were sorted into separate populations. From V the trimming removes 2 bases and from J it removes 1 base, while the gene matches leave 0 bases of the junction unaccounted for. From cysteine to phenylalanine, the CDR3 is 15 amino acids long. Solely the CDR3 DNA is kept, with 45 bases framed from the first base. The germline V gene supplies CDR1 MRHNA and CDR2 SNTAGT.

On this clone: Its antigen is not yet known. Within one base of it there is no much larger clone, and no base qualities were kept.

Genomic DNA was isolated from the sorted cells so that the TCRbeta CDR3 region could be sequenced. TCRbeta CDR3 regions were sequenced using the immunoSEQ Assay. Here the immuneACCESS table is served through TCRdb, limited to in-frame sequences with V and J called. Missing clones are a known gap in these copies; in checked studies unresolved V genes cover under half, and the rest lacks a known reason. The sample yields tens of thousands of clones; 83% were counted once. The ten biggest clones cover approximately 8% of the sample. Specimen: CD4+ or CD8+ T cells sorted from blood, collected in a trial of the OX40 agonist ivuxolimab. The TCR originated in an adult with an advanced solid tumor such as melanoma, head and neck, liver or kidney cancer. Recombination linked TRBV6-4 to TRBJ2-3; 10 of the junction bases match TRBD1. The DNA sequence is as follows: TGTGCCAGCAGTGACGGGACAGGGGGCACAGATACGCAGTATTTT. Its amino acids are CASSDGTGGTDTQYF.